Below, 5 T cell receptor beta chains from the same sample are listed, as sequenced in a study of blood T cell repertoires in COVID-19. TCRdb's table, derived via immunoSEQ multiplex PCR, lists solely in-frame clones and lacks some. In the table there are approximately 220,000 clones, around 85% of which are singletons. The specimen sequenced was PBMCs or T cells enriched from blood (not recorded which). The receptors originated from a man aged 40-49 years who had recovered from COVID-19.

The V gene is TRBV10-1, the J gene TRBJ2-2, with TRBD2 matching over 13 bases. Germline values: CDR1 WNHNN, CDR2 SYGVQD (reference sequence). The ends lost 7 bases at V and 2 bases at J; junction bases unmatched: 4. CDR3 size: 16 residues. The CDR3 nucleotides read TGCGCCAGCAATGGGACTAGCGGGATTAACACCGGGGAGCTGTTTTTT. It translates to CASNGTSGINTGELFF.

The chain carries TRBV9 and TRBJ2-7; possibly TRBD2 for D (5 bases). Per the germline V gene, CDR1 is SGDLS and CDR2 is YYNGEE. Trimming removed 4 bases from V and 2 bases from J, with 10 bases in between. The CDR3 has 13 residues. In nucleotides, the CDR3 is TGTGCCAGCAGCCTGGGAGCCGCCTACGAGCAGTACTTC. Its protein product is CASSLGAAYEQYF. The whole variable domain, filled in from reference TRBV9 and TRBJ2-7, reads DSGVTQTPKHLITATGQRVTLRCSPRSGDLSVYWYQQSLDQGLQFLIQYYNGEERAKGNILERFSAQQFPDLHSELNLSSLELGDSALYFCASSLGAAYEQYFGPGTRLTVT.

The chain combines TRBV2 with TRBJ2-5, with a weak D call TRBD2 (6 bases). The CDR3 sequence is 14 residues long. V lost 4 bases, J lost 5 bases, and 14 bases lay in between. From germline, CDR1 is SNHLY and CDR2 FYNNEI. CDR3 nucleotides: TGTGCCAGCAGTGTTGGCGGAGGGACGGAGACCCAGTACTTC. Amino acid sequence: CASSVGGGTETQYF.

The V gene is TRBV4-1, the J gene TRBJ1-1; TRBD1 is a possible D gene (5 bases). Germline CDR1 MGHRA, CDR2 YSYEKL. The CDR3 is made up of 14 amino acids. Trimming took off 3 bases at V and 3 bases at J, with 11 bases between the two ends. CDR3 in amino acids: CASSQYGGDTEAFF. CDR3 coding DNA: TGCGCCAGCAGCCAGTATGGAGGGGACACTGAAGCTTTCTTT.

The chain uses TRBV21-1 and TRBJ2-3; the table gives TRBD2 as D, unverified against the DNA. TRBV21-1 is classified as a pseudogene. CDR3 length: 14 residues. The CDR3 spells CATQGLAGPDTQYF. CDR3 DNA sequence: TGTGCCACCCAGGGACTAGCGGGCCCAGATACGCAGTATTTT.